This entry lists 27 T cell receptor beta chains sequenced from one sample in a study of breast tumors, draining lymph nodes, adjacent tissues. TCRdb re-called the multiplex PCR reads with MiXCR, one entry per CDR3 protein. The sample consists of 70,000 or so distinct CDR3 sequences, less than 45% of them appearing once. The sequenced material came from breast tumor tissue. The receptor source for this set is a female donor with breast cancer. Some clones in this sample may be carry-over from other donors' samples.

The chain employs TRBV9 and TRBJ2-1; 13 bases are shared with TRBD2. The CDR3 is made up of 16 amino acids. The germline CDR1 and CDR2 sequences are SGDLS and YYNGEE. V was pared by 1 base and J by 10 bases, with 8 bases of the junction left unmatched. CDR3 protein: CASSVQTSGGAREQFF. In DNA form, the CDR3 reads TGTGCCAGCAGCGTACAAACTAGCGGGGGGGCGAGAGAGCAGTTCTTC. The variable domain in full, with the rest retrieved from reference TRBV9 and TRBJ2-1, is DSGVTQTPKHLITATGQRVTLRCSPRSGDLSVYWYQQSLDQGLQFLIQYYNGEERAKGNILERFSAQQFPDLHSELNLSSLELGDSALYFCASSVQTSGGAREQFFGPGTRLTVL.

This clonotype occurred many times. V gene TRBV6-5 combines with J gene TRBJ1-3, with 10 positions matching TRBD1. CDR3 length: 15 amino acids. V lost 6 bases and J lost 1; bases outside the gene matches: 3. CDR1 MNHEY and CDR2 SVGAGI come from the germline V gene. The CDR3: CASRRQGASGNTIYF. DNA for the CDR3: TGTGCCAGCAGAAGACAGGGGGCTTCTGGAAACACCATATATTTT.

A note on this clonotype: A much larger clone is a single base away; this may be a read error. V gene TRBV12-3 or TRBV12-4 combines with J gene TRBJ1-1; no clear D. V shed 3 bases and J shed 6 bases, with 17 bases lying between them. CDR3 length: 15 residues. Here the CDR3 reads CASSFLVGSRSEAFF. The CDR3 DNA follows: TGTGCCAGCAGTTTCTTGGTGGGGAGCCGGTCTGAAGCTTTCTTT.

At least ten counts were recorded for this clonotype. The genes are TRBV27 and TRBJ2-1; 8 bases align to TRBD2. Germline V gives CDR1 MNHEY, CDR2 SMNVEV (reference sequence). After removal of 5 bases from V and 6 bases from J, the junction contained 9 bases not matched to a gene. This CDR3 region has 15 residues. CDR3 sequence (DNA): TGTGCCAGCAGTACACCGGGACTAGGGGGCAATGAGCAGTTCTTC. Translating gives CASSTPGLGGNEQFF.

Comment on this clonotype: Possible read error: a much larger clone is one base away. This chain links TRBV27 with TRBJ2-7, with unresolved D. Germline V gene sequence: CDR1 MNHEY, CDR2 SMNVEV (reference sequence). V shed 3 bases and J shed 6 bases, with 21 bases lying between them. The CDR3 is 16 amino acids. CDR3 DNA sequence: TGTGCCAGCAGTTTGACGTCTGTGGTGGATTGGGCCGAGCAGTACTTC. Amino acids: CASSLTSVVDWAEQYF.

The rearrangement joins TRBV5-5 to TRBJ2-3, with TRBD2 matching over 7 bases. V was pared by 4 bases and J by 11 bases, with 13 bases of the junction left unmatched. Germline lookup yields CDR1 SGHKS and CDR2 YYEKEE (reference sequence). CDR3 length: 14 amino acids. The CDR3 nucleotides read TGTGCCAGCAGCCACCCCGGGGACTACAATGAGCAGTATTTT. Its translation is CASSHPGDYNEQYF.

This clonotype was observed a few times. With a much larger clone just one base away, this may be a read error. V usage is TRBV11-3 and J usage is TRBJ1-2, with D uncertain. V was trimmed by 5 bases and J by 4 bases, leaving 20 bases between them. The CDR3 spans 16 residues. Per the germline V gene, CDR1 is SGHNT and CDR2 is YENEEA. CDR3 protein: CASSLHGPAQSYGYTF. In nucleotides, the CDR3 is TGTGCCAGCAGCCTTCATGGCCCGGCACAGTCCTATGGCTACACCTTC.

This clonotype has at least ten counts. J is TRBJ1-2 and V is TRBV28; D is possibly TRBD1 (5 bases). Germline assignment: CDR1 MDHEN and CDR2 SYDVKM. V was pared by 3 bases and J by 6 bases, with 8 bases between. The CDR3 is 12 residues long. The CDR3, as DNA: TGTGCCAGCAGTTTCAAGGGGAATGGCTACACCTTC. This encodes CASSFKGNGYTF.

The chain links TRBV3-1 to TRBJ2-1, with TRBD2 matching over 7 bases. With 2 bases clipped from V and 2 bases from J, the junction kept 6 bases outside the gene matches. Germline CDR1 reads LGHDT; CDR2 reads YNNKEL (reference sequence). There are 16 residues in the CDR3. Here the CDR3 DNA reads TGTGCCAGCAGCCAAAGGGAGGGCCTCACCTACAATGAGCAGTTCTTC. Protein product: CASSQREGLTYNEQFF.

Concerning this clonotype itself: Because the CDR3 is missing its conserved closing phenylalanine or tryptophan, this is likely a read error. The DNA is left out, because the CDR3 cannot be placed on it with certainty; the CDR3 is given as TCRdb lists it. The V gene is TRBV5-1, the J gene TRBJ1-6. The CDR3 sequence runs 9 residues, both termini included. Germline lookup yields CDR1 SGHRS and CDR2 YFSETQ. This CDR3 reads CASSRLTSG.

At least ten counts were recorded for this clonotype. The V and J genes are TRBV6-1 and TRBJ1-2; 7 positions match TRBD1. Trimming removed 4 bases from V and 3 bases from J; junction bases left unmatched: 5. Germline CDR1 MNHNS, CDR2 SASEGT. This CDR3 is built from 14 residues. In nucleotides, the CDR3 is TGTGCCAGCAGTGGAGACAGGGTTTACTATGGCTACACCTTC. It specifies CASSGDRVYYGYTF.

The rearrangement joins TRBV6-6 to TRBJ2-6; D is possibly TRBD1 (5 bases). Germline V CDR1 and CDR2: MNHNY, SVGAGI (reference sequence). V was shortened by 2 bases and J by 4 bases, with 12 bases between the two germline ends. The CDR3 contains 16 residues. The CDR3 is CASSYNGARGANVLTF. CDR3 nucleotides: TGTGCCAGCAGTTACAATGGGGCTCGCGGGGCCAACGTCCTGACTTTC.

Details on this clonotype: One base away lies a much larger clone, so this may be a sequencing read error. V and J are TRBV3-1 and TRBJ2-7; unclear D gene. Trimming took off 2 bases at V and 4 bases at J, with 12 bases between the two ends. Looked up from germline, CDR1 is LGHDT and CDR2 is YNNKEL (reference sequence). The CDR3 is 14 amino acids. This CDR3 reads CASSQNYTFYEQYF. In DNA, the CDR3 is TGTGCCAGCAGCCAAAATTACACATTTTACGAGCAGTACTTC.

This chain joins TRBV12-3 or TRBV12-4 and TRBJ2-2; D might be TRBD1 (5 bases). This CDR3 spans 13 amino acids. Trimming removed 5 bases at V and 9 bases at J, with 13 bases between. The DNA of the CDR3 is TGTGCCAGCAGTCCCCGGACACGACGGGAGCTGTTTTTT. It encodes CASSPRTRRELFF.

This clonotype was detected ten times or more. V is TRBV7-3 and J is TRBJ1-5, with TRBD1 matching 7 bases. The length of the CDR3 is 14 residues. With 2 bases clipped from V and 6 bases from J, the junction kept 4 bases outside the gene matches. The germline CDR1 and CDR2 sequences are SGHTA and FQGTGA. CDR3 protein: CASSLRQGSQPQHF. The CDR3 bases are TGTGCCAGCAGCTTACGACAGGGAAGTCAGCCCCAGCATTTT.

There are many counts of this clonotype. Being one base from a much bigger clone, this may be a read error. The rearrangement links TRBV12-3 or TRBV12-4 to TRBJ2-7; D is uncertain. V lost 6 bases and J lost 2, with 11 bases in between. This CDR3 comprises 13 residues. The CDR3 protein is CASSITGPYEQYF. The CDR3 DNA reads TGTGCCAGCAGCATCACTGGCCCCTACGAGCAGTACTTC.

This clonotype occurred many times. The genes are TRBV28 and TRBJ2-5; TRBD2 matches 11 bases. The length of the CDR3 is 17 residues. Germline-derived CDR1 and CDR2 are MDHEN and SYDVKM. J gave up 0 bases and V 5 bases, and 8 bases lay outside the gene matches. CDR3 region: CASSPMTSGEYQETQYF. Here the CDR3 DNA reads TGTGCCAGCAGTCCAATGACTAGCGGGGAATACCAAGAGACCCAGTACTTC.

Concerning this clonotype: As the CDR3 is not closed by the conserved phenylalanine or tryptophan, this likely results from a read error. The chain joins TRBV19 to TRBJ2-1; D not certain. The CDR3 is made up of 14 amino acids. Between the trimmed V and J ends, which lost 8 bases and 6 bases, there was a span of 17 bases. Germline CDR1 is LNHDA and CDR2 is SQIVND (reference sequence). For the CDR3, the DNA is TGTGCCAGTGAGACGCCGCGACCGAGCAATGAGCAGTTCCTC. The encoded protein is CASETPRPSNEQFL.

About this clonotype itself: A read error is possible here, since a much larger clone lies one base away. The V gene is TRBV12-3 or TRBV12-4, the J gene TRBJ1-2, with 10 bases fitting TRBD1. V dropped 5 bases and J dropped 6; count of bases not matched to a gene: 12. This CDR3 comprises 16 residues. CDR3 DNA sequence: TGTGCCAGCAGTCCCCTCAAGGGGACAGGGGTTCATGGCTACACCTTC. Residues: CASSPLKGTGVHGYTF.

For this clonotype: One junction end does not reproduce the germline sequence, and a read error may be involved. This chain uses TRBV5-1 with TRBJ2-2, with D possibly being TRBD1 (6 bases). Germline CDR1 and CDR2: SGHRS and YFSETQ. The CDR3 spans 11 residues. CDR3 nucleotide sequence: TGCGCCAGCAGCTTCCATACAGGGAACCCTTTT. Its protein is CASSFHTGNPF. Full variable domain (rest looked up from reference TRBV5-1 and TRBJ2-2): KAGVTQTPRYLIKTRGQQVTLSCSPISGHRSVSWYQQTPGQGLQFLFEYFSETQRNKGNFPGRFSGRQFSNSRSEMNVSTLELGDSALYLCASSFHTGNPFGEGSRLTVL.

The V and J genes are TRBV11-2 and TRBJ1-2; D remains ambiguous. The germline CDR1 and CDR2 sequences are SGHAT and FQNNGV. Trimming left V 5 bases short and J 3 bases short, with 31 bases between. This CDR3 has 20 residues. Here the CDR3 DNA reads TGTGCCAGCAGCCCCTCGACTAGCGGGAGCTCCTACGAGCAGTACTATGGCTACACCTTC. Translating gives CASSPSTSGSSYEQYYGYTF.

As concerns this clonotype: A much more abundant neighbour one base away suggests this may be a read error. It is likely a read error, because the conserved phenylalanine at the end of the CDR3 is missing. This chain links TRBV25-1 with TRBJ2-4; 14 bases match TRBD2. This CDR3 comprises 15 residues. Per germline, CDR1 MGHDK and CDR2 SYGVNS. V lost 6 bases to trimming and J lost 5 bases; unmatched junction nucleotides: 3. As DNA, the CDR3 is TGTGCCAGCAGCCCGGGACTAGCGGGGGAAAACATTCAGTACTCC. Translated: CASSPGLAGENIQYS.

This clonotype has ten or more counts. The rearrangement uses TRBV6-2 or TRBV6-3 and TRBJ2-7, with D tentatively TRBD1 (5 bases). The CDR3 loop spans 14 amino acids. Trimming removed 3 bases at V and 3 bases at J, with 12 bases between. Germline loops: CDR1 MNHEY, CDR2 SVGEGT. The CDR3 DNA sequence: TGTGCCAGCAGTTATCCCGACAGCCACTACGAGCAGTACTTC. Amino acids: CASSYPDSHYEQYF.

Ten or more counts support this clonotype. This could be a read error, since a much larger clone is one nucleotide away. J is TRBJ2-5 and V is TRBV7-2, with 8 positions matching TRBD2. Germline V lookup: CDR1 SGHTA, CDR2 FQGNSA. The CDR3 is 15 residues long. The CDR3 DNA is TGTGCCAGCAGCTTCGCGGGAGGATGGTCAGAGACCCAGCACTTC. This gives the protein CASSFAGGWSETQHF.

By share, this clonotype counts as medium-sized. The chain joins TRBV5-1 to TRBJ2-3, with a weak D call TRBD1 (5 bases). Per the germline V gene, CDR1 is SGHRS and CDR2 is YFSETQ. The CDR3 contains 14 residues. Trimming took 3 bases from V and 1 from J, leaving 9 bases between them. The CDR3 region has the DNA TGCGCCAGCAGCTCAGGGTTTGGCACAGATACGCAGTATTTT. This codes for CASSSGFGTDTQYF. Full variable domain (rest looked up from reference TRBV5-1 and TRBJ2-3): KAGVTQTPRYLIKTRGQQVTLSCSPISGHRSVSWYQQTPGQGLQFLFEYFSETQRNKGNFPGRFSGRQFSNSRSEMNVSTLELGDSALYLCASSSGFGTDTQYFGPGTRLTVL.

This clonotype occurred many times. V gene TRBV6-5 combines with J gene TRBJ2-7; D is possibly TRBD1 (5 bases). V lost 2 bases, J lost 2 bases, and 13 bases lay in between. This CDR3 region has 15 residues. CDR1 MNHEY and CDR2 SVGAGI come from the germline V gene. The CDR3 nucleotides read TGTGCCAGCAGTTACATTGGGGCCCCCGCCTACGAGCAGTACTTC. The encoded protein is CASSYIGAPAYEQYF.

Many counts were recorded for this clonotype. The J gene is TRBJ1-2, the V gene TRBV6-6; D is unresolved. This CDR3 is built from 11 residues. Germline V gives CDR1 MNHNY, CDR2 SVGAGI (reference sequence). Trimming left V 8 bases short and J 8 bases short, with 12 bases between. Here the CDR3 reads CASYQLGGYTF. The CDR3 nucleotides read TGTGCCAGCTATCAGTTGGGAGGCTACACCTTC.